The present TCR beta chain was sequenced within a study of T-cell memory formation after mild COVID-19. Study conclusions and caveats: Clones contracting over day 15 to 85 were CD4/CD8 balanced, with later expanders leaning CD4+.

Remarks on this clonotype: Its antigen is still unknown.

Sample barcodes and UMIs were carried by the TCR alpha and TCR beta cDNA libraries that 5'RACE generated with constant-segment primers. In TCRdb, the 5' RACE reads were re-called with MiXCR into one record per CDR3 protein. This sample has about 560,000 distinct CDR3 sequences; roughly 20% occur once, and the top ten carry 7.5% to 9.5%. Between the trimmed V and J ends, which lost 0 bases and 1 base, there was a span of 6 bases. The CDR3 extends over 14 amino acids. The sequence was obtained from an adult woman who had mild COVID-19 (a few samples of this study predate the infection). Cell type and time point are not known. The sequenced sample was PBMCs or a T cell subset sorted from them (not recorded which). The chain is built from TRBV12-3 or TRBV12-4 and TRBJ1-2; D remains unclear. CDR3 region: CASSLANFNYGYTF. The CDR3, as DNA: TGTGCCAGCAGTTTAGCGAACTTTAACTATGGCTACACCTTC.